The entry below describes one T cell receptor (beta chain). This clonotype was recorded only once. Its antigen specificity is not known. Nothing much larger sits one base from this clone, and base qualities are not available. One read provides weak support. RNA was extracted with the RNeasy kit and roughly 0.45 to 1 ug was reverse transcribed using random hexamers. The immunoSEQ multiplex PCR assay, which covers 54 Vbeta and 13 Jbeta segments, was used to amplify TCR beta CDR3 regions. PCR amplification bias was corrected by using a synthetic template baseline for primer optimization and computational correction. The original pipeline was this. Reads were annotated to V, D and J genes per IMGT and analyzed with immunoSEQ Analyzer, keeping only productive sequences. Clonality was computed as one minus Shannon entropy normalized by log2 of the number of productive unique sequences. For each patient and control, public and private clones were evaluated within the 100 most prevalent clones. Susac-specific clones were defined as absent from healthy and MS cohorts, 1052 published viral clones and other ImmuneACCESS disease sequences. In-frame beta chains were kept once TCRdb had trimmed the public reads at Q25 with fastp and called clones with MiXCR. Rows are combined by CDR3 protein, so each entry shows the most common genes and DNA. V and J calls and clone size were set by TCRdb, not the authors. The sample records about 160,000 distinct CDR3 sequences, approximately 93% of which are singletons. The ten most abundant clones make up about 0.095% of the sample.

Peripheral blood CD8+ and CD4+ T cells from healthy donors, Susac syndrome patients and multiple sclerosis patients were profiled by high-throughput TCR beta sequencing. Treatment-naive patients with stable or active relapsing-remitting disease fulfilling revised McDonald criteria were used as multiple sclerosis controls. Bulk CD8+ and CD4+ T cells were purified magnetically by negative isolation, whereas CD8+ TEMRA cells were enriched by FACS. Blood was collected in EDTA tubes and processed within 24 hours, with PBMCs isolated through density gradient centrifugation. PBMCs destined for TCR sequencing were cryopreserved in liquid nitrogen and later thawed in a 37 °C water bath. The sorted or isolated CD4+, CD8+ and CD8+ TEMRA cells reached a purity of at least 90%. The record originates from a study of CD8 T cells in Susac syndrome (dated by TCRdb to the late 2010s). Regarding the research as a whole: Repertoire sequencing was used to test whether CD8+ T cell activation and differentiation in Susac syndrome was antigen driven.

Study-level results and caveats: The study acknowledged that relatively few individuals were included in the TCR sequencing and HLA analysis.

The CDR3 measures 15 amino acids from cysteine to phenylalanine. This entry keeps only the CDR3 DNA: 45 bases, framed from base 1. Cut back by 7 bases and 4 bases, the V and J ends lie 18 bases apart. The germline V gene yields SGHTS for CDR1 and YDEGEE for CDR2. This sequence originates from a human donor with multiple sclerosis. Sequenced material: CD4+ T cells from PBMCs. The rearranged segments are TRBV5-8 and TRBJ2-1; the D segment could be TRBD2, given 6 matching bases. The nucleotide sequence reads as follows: TGTGCCAGCGGACGCCGCGGGGAGTATTACAATGAGCAGTTCTTC. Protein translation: CASGRRGEYYNEQFF.